The rows below give T cell receptor beta chains drawn from one sample of a study of vaccination and CD4 T cells after COVID-19. These receptors lack a known antigen. TCRdb redid the calling of the PCR reads with MiXCR, one entry per CDR3 protein. This repertoire shows 5,500 to 7,500 distinct CDR3 sequences, approximately 20% found once; its top ten account for 27%. The specimen was CD4+ T cells from blood, cultured in vitro, collected after SARS-CoV-2 vaccination. The receptors originated from a human donor who had recovered from COVID-19. Each CDR3 is given with its conserved first and last residue. D genes are given only for firm matches. Expanded clones are given a class, and other clones once, few, many or no size at all.

cdr3_aa cdr3_nt j_call d_call v_call clone_size
CASSSLRGAGDTDTQYF TGTGCCAGTAGCTCCCTGCGGGGAGCGGGGGATACGGATACGCAGTATTTT TRBJ2-3 TRBD2 TRBV19 NA
CASSHGTGDYGYTF TGTGCCAGCAGCCATGGGACAGGGGACTATGGCTACACCTTC TRBJ1-2 TRBD1 TRBV7-3 NA
CASSDGVGGGYTF TGTGCCAGCAGTGACGGGGTTGGGGGTGGCTACACCTTC TRBJ1-2 NA TRBV6-1 medium-sized
CARSTLYSYEQYF TGTGCCAGAAGCACACTTTACTCCTACGAGCAGTACTTC TRBJ2-7 NA TRBV5-3 NA
CASSLTRADTQYF TGTGCCAGCAGCTTAACGAGGGCCGATACGCAGTATTTT TRBJ2-3 NA TRBV7-3 medium-sized
CASSPGTSGLTDTQYF TGTGCCAGCAGCCCCGGGACTAGCGGACTCACAGATACGCAGTATTTT TRBJ2-3 TRBD2 TRBV7-9 NA
CATSDPAGAYGYTF TGTGCCACCAGTGACCCCGCAGGTGCTTATGGCTACACCTTC TRBJ1-2 NA TRBV24-1 NA
CASSPGGRGHSYEQYF TGTGCCAGCTCACCAGGAGGCCGGGGTCATTCCTACGAGCAGTACTTC TRBJ2-7 NA TRBV18 NA
CASSAGTGGPYEQYF TGTGCCAGCAGCGCCGGGACAGGGGGGCCCTACGAGCAGTACTTC TRBJ2-7 TRBD1 TRBV6-1 NA
CASSQGGSRLNYGYTF TGTGCCAGCAGTCAGGGGGGCAGTAGATTGAACTATGGCTACACCTTC TRBJ1-2 TRBD1 TRBV7-9 few
CASSYRAQYF TGTGCCAGCAGTTACAGGGCCCAGTACTTC TRBJ2-5 NA TRBV6-5 hyperexpanded
CSDTEQGTSSKNTEAFF TGCAGTGACACCGAACAGGGTACGTCTTCTAAGAACACTGAAGCTTTCTTT TRBJ1-1 NA TRBV20-1 NA
CSVDIRDRGSYGYTF TGCAGCGTTGACATTAGGGACCGAGGTAGCTATGGCTACACCTTC TRBJ1-2 NA TRBV29-1 few
CASTTGGSGANVLTF TGTGCCAGCACTACAGGGGGTTCCGGGGCCAACGTCCTGACTTTC TRBJ2-6 TRBD1 TRBV28 NA
CASSLGRSDTQYF TGTGCCAGCAGCTTGGGGAGATCAGATACGCAGTATTTT TRBJ2-3 NA TRBV7-3 NA
CASSSRASGRAVGYEQYF TGTGCCAGCAGCTCCCGAGCTAGCGGGAGGGCTGTTGGATACGAGCAGTACTTC TRBJ2-7 TRBD2 TRBV11-3 few
CASSQGTESADTQYF TGTGCCAGCAGCCAAGGGACAGAAAGCGCAGATACGCAGTATTTT TRBJ2-3 TRBD1 TRBV7-9 NA
CASSLVRGQHTEAFF TGTGCCAGCAGCTTAGTCCGCGGACAGCACACTGAAGCTTTCTTT TRBJ1-1 NA TRBV7-9 NA
CASSQGTSGWREQFF TGTGCCAGCAGTCAGGGGACTAGCGGGTGGAGGGAGCAGTTCTTC TRBJ2-1 TRBD2 TRBV6-1 NA
CASRRSSGTGEYGYTF TGTGCCAGCAGAAGATCCTCCGGGACAGGAGAATATGGCTACACCTTC TRBJ1-2 TRBD1 TRBV28 few
CASSQEPKATDTQYF TGTGCCAGCAGCCAGGAACCTAAGGCGACTGATACGCAGTATTTT TRBJ2-3 NA TRBV4-2 few
CASSLAGLMYNSPPHF TGTGCCAGCAGCTTGGCCGGACTGATGTATAATTCACCCCCCCACTTT TRBJ1-6 NA TRBV5-4 NA
CASSEYQETQYF TGTGCCAGCAGTGAATACCAAGAGACCCAGTACTTC TRBJ2-5 NA TRBV27 medium-sized
CSARGFYEQYF TGCAGTGCTAGAGGCTTCTACGAGCAGTACTTC TRBJ2-7 NA TRBV20-1 medium-sized
CASSLMAGSHYEQYF TGTGCCAGCAGCTTGATGGCGGGGTCCCACTACGAGCAGTACTTC TRBJ2-7 NA TRBV5-4 few
CASRGLDQPQHF TGTGCCAGCAGAGGCCTAGATCAGCCCCAGCATTTT TRBJ1-5 NA TRBV2 NA
CSARGRGRVTEAFF TGCAGTGCTAGAGGCAGGGGGCGGGTCACTGAAGCTTTCTTT TRBJ1-1 TRBD1 TRBV20-1 medium-sized
CASSEKGQFYGYTF TGTGCCAGCAGCGAAAAGGGACAGTTCTATGGCTACACCTTC TRBJ1-2 TRBD1 TRBV27 NA
CASGVAYEQYF TGTGCCTCGGGGGTAGCATACGAGCAGTACTTC TRBJ2-7 NA TRBV2 once
CSASRVVETQYF TGCAGTGCTAGTAGGGTCGTGGAGACCCAGTACTTC TRBJ2-5 NA TRBV20-1 medium-sized
CASRQTRDGGYNEQFF TGTGCCAGCAGGCAGACCCGGGACGGAGGTTACAATGAGCAGTTCTTC TRBJ2-1 NA TRBV6-1 NA
CSAVGGVETQYF TGCAGTGCGGTGGGCGGGGTTGAGACCCAGTACTTC TRBJ2-5 NA TRBV20-1 medium-sized
CASSLIERPSAEAFF TGTGCCAGCAGTTTAATTGAGAGGCCCTCAGCTGAAGCTTTCTTT TRBJ1-1 NA TRBV28 NA
CASRSTSGGEYF TGTGCCAGCAGATCAACTAGCGGGGGGGAGTATTTT TRBJ2-3 TRBD2 TRBV6-2/TRBV6-3 medium-sized
CASSSQRGQGLGYTF TGTGCCAGCAGCTCTCAGAGGGGACAGGGACTTGGCTACACCTTC TRBJ1-2 TRBD1 TRBV2 NA
CATTVGGASETQYF TGTGCCACCACGGTCGGGGGGGCCTCTGAGACCCAGTACTTC TRBJ2-5 TRBD2 TRBV6-2/TRBV6-3 NA
CASSAQGYEQYF TGTGCCAGCAGCGCACAGGGCTACGAGCAGTACTTC TRBJ2-7 NA TRBV7-9 medium-sized
CASSAPGQGAEAFF TGTGCCAGCAGTGCTCCTGGACAGGGGGCTGAAGCTTTCTTT TRBJ1-1 TRBD1 TRBV25-1 few
CSVVRDRGRYEQYF TGCAGCGTGGTTAGGGACAGGGGGCGGTACGAGCAGTACTTC TRBJ2-7 TRBD1 TRBV29-1 few
CASSLGEYNEQFF TGTGCCAGCAGCTTGGGCGAGTACAATGAGCAGTTCTTC TRBJ2-1 NA TRBV7-2 NA
CAITRDGYGYTF TGTGCCATCACCCGGGACGGCTATGGCTACACCTTC TRBJ1-2 NA TRBV10-3 NA
CASSYGTLTYNEQFF TGTGCCAGCAGTTACGGGACGCTTACCTACAATGAGCAGTTCTTC TRBJ2-1 NA TRBV6-5 NA